Included here is one T cell receptor (beta chain) sequence, with context. Its antigen has not been determined. Within one base of it there is no much larger clone, and no base qualities were kept. The germline V gene sets CDR1 to KGHSH and CDR2 to LQKENI. Taken from cysteine to phenylalanine, the CDR3 has 15 residues. Only CDR3 DNA remains: 45 bases, in frame from the first base. Cut back by 1 base and 2 bases, the V and J ends lie 11 bases apart. The sample comes from a study of cytomegalovirus exposure and HLA in healthy donors (dated by TCRdb to 2015 to 2018). Describing the broader study: An earlier analysis of some 500 of the donors reported approximately 290 Gb of sequence data and some 120 million unique TCR beta sequences from roughly 200 million T cells. A later genetic analysis used genome-wide SNP genotypes for about 55% of the 666 donors, treating that subset as a discovery cohort. The study aimed to test whether signatures of past pathogen exposure could be identified by cataloging public T cell receptors. About five DR-DQ haplotypes were treated as single units for association and clustering because of strong linkage in the cohort. In the later analysis, no new phenotypic data were used to find candidate immune exposures; instead, reliance was placed on TCR beta sequences and their occurrence across donors. Donor age, sex, ethnicity and CMV serostatus were compiled alongside the repertoire data. A later analysis re-examined previously published TCR beta repertoires from hundreds of donors and added high-resolution HLA genotyping to investigate patterns of TCR occurrence. To predict cytomegalovirus infection status, the study brought together high-throughput TCR immunosequencing, statistical association of individual TCRs with disease status, and machine learning. To decide whether each TCR beta V gene segment behaved as functional or pseudogenic, an earlier analysis of 587 of the donors relied on high-throughput TCR beta sequencing. Every discovery cohort repertoire had been produced on one sequencing platform. The T cell repertoires of some 700 subjects were profiled by immunosequencing and related to cytomegalovirus serostatus. Of the 300 to 500 genotyped donors, 75% to 85% were placed in the genetic ancestry cluster associated with self-reported Caucasian donors. The number of typed donors differed by locus: roughly 629-640 for A, B, C, DRB1 and DQB1; some 500 for DQA1; around 610 for DPA1; and 400 to 480 for DPB1. An early release covering approximately 600 HLA-typed donors comprised 250 to 350 gigabases of sequencing data and around 85 million unique TCR sequences. Along with the roughly 670-subject first cohort, a separate validation cohort of more than 90 different subjects was used. Among 398 genotyped donors of the cohort, an average of around 240,000 unique TCR beta nucleotide sequences were sequenced per donor, 15% to 20% of them non-productive. HLA typing included class I and class II loci at four-digit resolution. The research as a whole found: V-gene and J-gene trimming of TCR beta chains was associated with a missense DCLRE1C variant in a later genetic analysis, and the association was replicated in an independent cohort. CMV serostatus was the only immune exposure information available for the cohort. In a later analysis, HLA-associated TCR beta chains showed more clonal expansion and lower generation probabilities than non-associated chains that were equally common. Because some donors lacked HLA typing at each locus, the association tests relied only on the typed subset. Presence/absence analyses assumed roughly uniform sequencing depth across donors, an assumption that may not hold. In vitro tests confirmed that three of the cytomegalovirus-associated TCR beta chains recognize cytomegalovirus antigens. The classifier was reported to diagnose cytomegalovirus status with high specificity and sensitivity in both the original cohort and the validation cohort. Most CMV-associated TCR beta chains appeared to be HLA-restricted in a later analysis, and the HLA associations seemed to be driven largely by CMV exposure. A further reported finding was that TCR beta sequences accurately predicted the HLA-A and HLA-B alleles for most subjects in the first cohort. The authors suggested that the approach could potentially be generalized to other disease states and immunological phenotypes. Specific HLA alleles were associated with 16,951 TCR beta sequences at a false discovery rate of 0.05 in a later analysis. According to a later analysis, parvovirus B19, influenza, CMV and Epstein-Barr virus appeared linked to several top co-occurrence clusters. In the study, approximately 160 TCR beta chains were listed as associated with cytomegalovirus. Some IMGT-functional V segments, including TRBV6-2 and TRBV6-3, could not be distinguished by the 87-base-pair reads and were therefore excluded. In this cohort, only TCR beta chains were sequenced, and detectable features were limited by the absence of alpha or paired-chain data. A group of highly shared sequence variants was considered likely to be a technical artifact of the sequencing pipeline. In an earlier analysis of approximately 590 of the donors, most TCR beta V segments were observed in productive rearrangements about 87% or about 30% of the time, broadly matching IMGT annotations. Across donors, most TCR sequences were observed very rarely, whereas some public TCRs were present in many individuals. Correlated functional status among segregating V segments might be attributable to linkage disequilibrium, but an unknown experimental factor could not be ruled out. A later analysis found that TCR association rates varied across HLA loci, with DRB1 alleles showing the most associated TCRs and HLA-C alleles the fewest. Assigning TCR associations to individual alleles was difficult when HLA alleles, especially DR and DQ, strongly co-occurred. Roughly 17 rarely observed V segments, including chromosome 9 orphons, were excluded from the earlier analysis of several hundred of the donors because counts were too low. According to a later genetic analysis, donors in an Asian-associated ancestry cluster had fewer N-insertions in productive TCRs than the roughly 700-donor mean.

The library was made by the immunoSEQ multiplex PCR assay. For the multiplex PCR, a mixture combining 60 forward primers for TCR Vbeta segments and 13 reverse primers for TCR Jbeta segments was used. A multiplex PCR assay on genomic DNA amplified the CDR3 region of rearranged TCR beta genes. Amplified TCR beta libraries were sequenced as 87-base-pair reads on the Illumina HiSeq System. Concerning the study's data processing: A later analysis tallied around 82 million unique TCR beta chains across the 600 to 700 repertoires, and some 10 million of those chains were shared by two or more donors. A nearest-neighbor algorithm error-corrected the raw reads and collapsed the reads into unique sequences, merging closely related sequences to remove PCR and sequencing errors. Alignment of CDR3 sequences to IMGT reference sequences was used to assign V, D and J gene segments. For a sequence to be retained, a match of at least six nucleotides to both a V gene segment and a J gene segment was required. A rearrangement was called productive if the CDR3 had no stop codons and remained in frame with V and J, and every other rearrangement was called non-productive. CDR3 was defined according to IMGT convention as the region running from the second conserved V-encoded cysteine to the conserved J-encoded phenylalanine. The earlier analysis of about 530 of the donors excluded any sequence lacking an unambiguous match to a single V gene segment. An earlier analysis of 500 to 600 of the donors classified V segments as functional when productive rearrangements were above 56.7% and as segregating when the standard deviation between donors was above 5%. To diagnose cytomegalovirus status from the catalog of TCR beta chain sequences, a statistical classification framework was built. In a later analysis, V and J genes were assigned by comparing TCR nucleotide sequences against IMGT/GENE-DB human TR gene sequences. The TCRdist pipeline was used in a later analysis to assign CDR3 sequences and most-parsimonious VDJ recombination scenarios. A later analysis defined each TCR beta chain by its CDR3 amino acid sequence plus V-gene family, and excluded reads lacking a unique V-gene family. A later analysis removed 600 or so highly shared, low-generation-probability nucleotide sequences to deal with suspected cross-contamination and a sequencing artifact. A later analysis calculated a clonal expansion index for each public chain from normalized within-repertoire ranks of inferred template counts. A later analysis computed generation probabilities with a VDJ recombination model fitted to out-of-frame rearrangements, and checked the results against IGoR. In a later analysis, hypergeometric tests were used to score TCR-TCR, TCR-HLA and TCR-CMV co-occurrence, with a repertoire-size bias correction applied to TCR pairs. In a later analysis, false discovery rates were estimated by permuting HLA or CMV assignments 20 times. In a later analysis, co-occurring TCRs were grouped with DBSCAN, and TCRdist sequence similarity was added when clustering was performed within HLA-allele-positive subsets. For co-occurrence clustering, repertoires with fewer than 30,000 or more than 120,000 public chains were excluded, along with several repertoires with anomalous nucleotide sharing. Held by TCRdb, this immuneACCESS table contains in-frame sequences only and omits some clones. Under half of the omission traces to an unresolved V gene where checked; the cause of the rest is unknown. That table furnishes V, J and clone size, whereas the DNA furnished D and trimming. The table for this sample lists roughly 140,000 clones; around three quarters of them were counted only once. Jointly, the top ten make up 6.5% to 7% of the sample.

In total, roughly 670 healthy bone marrow donors made up the cohort. Cohort members were all nominally healthy when sampled, although unrecorded immune exposures were likely present. The donor was CMV seropositive and was included in the group of about 290 seropositive cohort members. Every donor gave a peripheral blood sample, and the peripheral blood mononuclear cells from that sample were used for TCR beta sequencing. The Qiagen DNeasy Blood Extraction Kit was used to extract genomic DNA from the blood cell samples. The V gene is TRBV18 and the J gene is TRBJ2-5; TRBD2 is possibly the D segment (6 matching bases). Sequences were obtained from PBMCs. This TCR was recovered from a man aged 35 to 55 in good health and CMV-seropositive. Here is the DNA: TGTGCCAGCTCACCACGACGGAGGGAGCAAGAGACCCAGTACTTC. Its translation is CASSPRRREQETQYF.